This T cell receptor beta chain appears in the sequencing data of a study of blood T cell repertoires in COVID-19. The CDR3 length is 17 residues. V was clipped by 3 bases and J by 0 bases, with 19 bases between them. CDR1 is DFQATT, CDR2 SNEGSKA, per germline (reference sequence). Data came from immunoSEQ multiplex PCR; TCRdb stores just in-frame clones and leaves some out. The table shows 60,000 to 75,000 clones, with approximately 88% occurring only once. Sequenced input: peripheral blood. The clonotype was recovered from a human donor in a cohort sampled during active COVID-19. This chain links TRBV20-1 with TRBJ2-3; either TRBD1 or TRBD2 may fit D (5 bases each). In nucleotides, the CDR3 is TGCAGTGCTAGTGGGGGAAAGGCGGGCGCTAGCACAGATACGCAGTATTTT. Translating gives CSASGGKAGASTDTQYF.